A single sample is the source of the 31 T cell receptor beta chains below, sequenced in a study of blood T cell repertoires in COVID-19. Assay: immunoSEQ multiplex PCR; the TCRdb copy retains only in-frame clones and omits some. This table has some 200,000 clones, almost 80% appearing once. Sequencing input: peripheral blood. The source of these receptors is a woman in her 70s with acute or convalescent COVID-19.

This clone was counted between two and nine times. This chain links TRBV10-1 with TRBJ2-3; 11 bases align to TRBD2. V dropped 3 bases and J dropped 4; count of bases not matched to a gene: 9. The CDR3 runs to 17 residues. Germline V gene data show CDR1 as WNHNN and CDR2 as SYGVQD (reference sequence). CDR3 region: CASSDLKLAGAADTQYF. In DNA form, the CDR3 reads TGCGCCAGCAGTGACCTGAAACTAGCGGGAGCCGCAGATACGCAGTATTTT.

The chain employs TRBV10-1 and TRBJ2-4, with TRBD1 identical over 7 bases. The germline gives CDR1 WNHNN, CDR2 SYGVQD (reference sequence). This CDR3 is 15 amino acids long. The junction had 12 bases not matched to a gene; V was cut back by 3 bases and J by 10 bases. CDR3 amino acids: CASSDSTGVGSIQYF. CDR3 nucleotides: TGCGCCAGCAGTGACTCCACAGGGGTCGGGTCAATTCAGTACTTC.

This clone was counted only a few times. The V and J genes are TRBV2 and TRBJ1-4; no reliable D call. The CDR3 spans 13 residues. Per the germline V gene, CDR1 is SNHLY and CDR2 is FYNNEI. V shed 6 bases and J shed 1 base, with 6 bases lying between them. The CDR3 region is CASSSITNEKLFF. The CDR3 nucleotides are TGTGCCAGCAGCTCTATAACTAATGAAAAACTGTTTTTT.

This sequence joins TRBV7-2 and TRBJ2-1, with a weak D call TRBD2 (5 bases). Between the trimmed V and J ends, which lost 4 bases and 0 bases, there was a span of 13 bases. The CDR3 contains 16 residues. The V gene's germline CDR1 is SGHTA and CDR2 FQGNSA. CDR3 in DNA: TGTGCCAGCAGCTCGGGGTGGTTTAGCTCCTACAATGAGCAGTTCTTC. This gives the protein CASSSGWFSSYNEQFF.

This clone was counted between two and nine times. The genes are TRBV5-5 and TRBJ1-2, with unresolved D. CDR1 is SGHKS and CDR2 is YYEKEE in the germline V gene (reference sequence). The CDR3 totals 13 residues. Trimming stripped 6 bases from V and 8 bases from J, with 17 bases between. Here the CDR3 reads CASTIDFVWGYTF. In DNA, the CDR3 is TGTGCCAGCACCATCGACTTCGTCTGGGGCTACACCTTC.

The J gene is TRBJ2-2, the V gene TRBV4-1, with 7 bases that match TRBD2. The CDR3 totals 15 residues. Germline CDR1 is MGHRA and CDR2 is YSYEKL. J lost 3 bases, V lost 6 bases, and 7 bases had no gene match. The CDR3: CASSPGTTYTGELFF. The CDR3 DNA is TGCGCCAGCAGTCCCGGGACTACCTACACCGGGGAGCTGTTTTTT.

This clone was detected only once. V gene TRBV3-1 (or the pseudogene TRBV3-2) combines with J gene TRBJ2-1; TRBD2 matches at 13 bases. Germline V gives CDR1 LGHDT, CDR2 YNNKEL (reference sequence). The CDR3 spans 15 residues. The trim removed 6 bases at V and 6 bases at J, leaving 5 bases unmatched. The CDR3 sequence is CASRPTSGRLNEQFF. The CDR3 coding sequence is TGTGCCAGCAGGCCGACTAGCGGGAGGCTCAATGAGCAGTTCTTC.

This clone was counted ten times or more. The chain is built from TRBV2 and TRBJ1-1, with TRBD1 identical over 7 bases. The V gene end was trimmed by 2 bases and the J gene end by 6 bases; junction bases not matched to a gene: 3. The CDR3 length is 13 residues. Germline V gives CDR1 SNHLY, CDR2 FYNNEI. CDR3 sequence reads: CASSERGLPEAFF. The CDR3 DNA reads as TGTGCCAGCAGTGAAAGGGGGCTTCCTGAAGCTTTCTTT.

The rearrangement joins TRBV6-5 to TRBJ2-7; 11 bases match TRBD2. V dropped 2 bases and J dropped 7; count of bases not matched to a gene: 7. There are 15 residues in the CDR3. Germline assignment: CDR1 MNHEY and CDR2 SVGAGI. CDR3 region: CASSYRLAGGWEQYF. In DNA, the CDR3 is TGTGCCAGCAGTTACCGGCTAGCGGGAGGTTGGGAGCAGTACTTC.

The gene calls are TRBV5-1 and TRBJ1-2; D ambiguous. The ends were cut back, 0 bases at V and 5 bases at J, with 14 bases in the middle. From germline, CDR1 is SGHRS and CDR2 YFSETQ. The CDR3 consists of 15 residues. CDR3 DNA sequence: TGCGCCAGCAGCTTGGATGCATCCACGCGATATGGCTACACCTTC. This gives the protein CASSLDASTRYGYTF.

The rearrangement uses TRBV19 and TRBJ1-5, with D uncertain. Germline-derived CDR1 and CDR2 are LNHDA and SQIVND (reference sequence). This CDR3 has 12 amino acids. V lost 3 bases and J 9 bases, leaving 9 bases between the germline ends. CDR3 bases: TGTGCCAGTAGTATGGCCCCTGGGCCCCAGCATTTT. Translated: CASSMAPGPQHF.

The count of this clone is one. V is TRBV7-3 and J is TRBJ2-1, with a tentative D call TRBD1 (6 bases). The CDR3 covers 13 residues. V lost 5 bases and J 5 bases, leaving 10 bases between the germline ends. Germline loops: CDR1 SGHTA, CDR2 FQGTGA. CDR3 sequence (DNA): TGTGCCAGCAGCCTTGGGACAAACAATGAGCAGTTCTTC. Its translation: CASSLGTNNEQFF.

The chain is built from TRBV5-1 and TRBJ1-4; weak D call: TRBD1 (5 bases). The germline V gene has CDR1 SGHRS and CDR2 YFSETQ. The CDR3 loop spans 15 amino acids. V lost 4 bases, J lost 8 bases, and 18 bases lay in between. The CDR3 region has the DNA TGCGCCAGCAGCCATGTGGGGAGGGACGACGAAAAACTGTTTTTT. It translates to CASSHVGRDDEKLFF. Drawing the rest from reference TRBV5-1 and TRBJ1-4, the complete variable domain is KAGVTQTPRYLIKTRGQQVTLSCSPISGHRSVSWYQQTPGQGLQFLFEYFSETQRNKGNFPGRFSGRQFSNSRSEMNVSTLELGDSALYLCASSHVGRDDEKLFFGSGTQLSVL.

The chain combines TRBV5-5 with TRBJ2-5; D ambiguous. This CDR3 has 16 amino acids. V lost 2 bases, J lost 2 bases, and 16 bases lay in between. In germline, CDR1 is SGHKS, CDR2 YYEKEE (reference sequence). CDR3 bases: TGTGCCAGCAGCTTCCAACAGTTATGGTGGCAAGAGACCCAGTACTTC. This codes for CASSFQQLWWQETQYF.

The V gene is TRBV19, the J gene TRBJ1-6; D may be TRBD1 (6 bases). Per the germline V gene, CDR1 is LNHDA and CDR2 is SQIVND (reference sequence). There are 17 residues in the CDR3. Trimming cost V 6 bases and J 5 bases, with 20 bases left between them. CDR3 bases: TGTGCCAGTAGCGACGCTCAGGGGAATGGTAATAATTCACCCCTCCACTTT. It specifies CASSDAQGNGNNSPLHF.

The chain recombines TRBV27 with TRBJ2-7, with TRBD1 identical over 10 bases. After removal of 2 bases from V and 6 bases from J, the junction contained 4 bases not matched to a gene. The CDR3 contains 14 residues. From germline, CDR1 is MNHEY and CDR2 SMNVEV (reference sequence). The CDR3 coding sequence is TGTGCCAGCAGTTTAGGGACAGGGGTAGGCGAGCAGTACTTC. As protein: CASSLGTGVGEQYF.

The V call is TRBV5-1, the J call TRBJ2-1, with D perhaps TRBD2 (5 bases). V was clipped by 0 bases and J by 0 bases, with 7 bases between them. The CDR3 runs 15 residues. The germline V gene has CDR1 SGHRS and CDR2 YFSETQ. In nucleotides, the CDR3 is TGCGCCAGCAGCTTGGCCACTAGCTCCTACAATGAGCAGTTCTTC. It yields the protein CASSLATSSYNEQFF.

The CDR3 DNA follows: TGTGCCAGCAGCTTCTCGGGGACTAGCGGGTCCACCGGGGAGCTGTTTTTT. Translating gives CASSFSGTSGSTGELFF. V is TRBV7-3 and J is TRBJ2-2, with 12 bases fitting TRBD2. Germline trimming cut 3 bases from V and 4 bases from J; bases unmatched to any gene: 6. Germline V lookup: CDR1 SGHTA, CDR2 FQGTGA. The CDR3 totals 17 residues.

This clone occurred once. The rearrangement joins TRBV6-5 to TRBJ2-7; TRBD1 matches at 9 bases. The trim removed 5 bases at V and 6 bases at J, leaving 8 bases unmatched. Germline CDR1 and CDR2: MNHEY and SVGAGI. The CDR3 is 14 amino acids. CDR3 sequence reads: CASSPRNRGREQYF. CDR3 DNA sequence: TGTGCCAGCAGTCCACGAAACAGGGGGCGCGAGCAGTACTTC.

The chain uses TRBV19 and TRBJ2-1, with a tentative D call TRBD1 (6 bases). Trimming removed 5 bases from V and 3 bases from J, with 8 bases in between. Germline CDR1 LNHDA, CDR2 SQIVND (reference sequence). This CDR3 has 13 residues. The CDR3 bases are TGTGCCAGTAGTCGACAGGTCTACAATGAGCAGTTCTTC. It is translated as CASSRQVYNEQFF.

The J gene is TRBJ2-7, the V gene TRBV3-1 (or the pseudogene TRBV3-2); D possibly corresponds to TRBD1 (6 bases). Germline CDR1 and CDR2: LGHDT and YNNKEL (reference sequence). There are 14 residues in the CDR3. The V and J ends lost 3 bases and 4 bases respectively, with 13 bases between them. The CDR3 DNA follows: TGTGCCAGCAGCCAGGGAACAGGGCGATACGAGCAGTACTTC. It codes for CASSQGTGRYEQYF.

The chain recombines TRBV2 with TRBJ2-2, with 9 bases that match TRBD2. The germline V gene encodes CDR1 SNHLY and CDR2 FYNNEI. The length of the CDR3 is 15 residues. The V segment lost 4 bases and the J segment 6 bases; nucleotides outside the gene matches: 6. CDR3 loop: CASSAGTSFPGELFF. The CDR3 DNA sequence: TGTGCCAGCAGTGCCGGGACTAGCTTCCCCGGGGAGCTGTTTTTT.

This sequence joins TRBV7-9 and TRBJ2-1; D unresolved. The germline V and J ends were trimmed by 4 bases and 3 bases, with 16 bases remaining between them. CDR1 and CDR2 from the germline V gene are SEHNR and FQNEAQ (reference sequence). The CDR3 has 16 residues. The CDR3 spells CASSSQRRRNYNEQFF. CDR3 bases: TGTGCCAGCAGCTCACAGAGACGACGGAACTACAATGAGCAGTTCTTC.

This clone has only a few counts. Other DNA sequences within the sample encode an identical CDR3. This chain links TRBV15 with TRBJ2-7; 10 bases agree with TRBD1. The junction had 1 base not matched to a gene; V was cut back by 5 bases and J by 3 bases. Germline V gene data show CDR1 as LNHNV and CDR2 as YYDKDF (reference sequence). The CDR3 loop spans 13 amino acids. CDR3: CATSRDRGYEQYF. In DNA, the CDR3 is TGTGCCACCAGCCGGGACAGGGGCTACGAGCAGTACTTC.

The chain joins TRBV28 to TRBJ1-1; unclear D gene. Germline lookup yields CDR1 MDHEN and CDR2 SYDVKM. The CDR3 runs to 14 residues. The V and J ends lost 7 bases and 3 bases respectively, with 15 bases between them. The CDR3, as DNA: TGTGCCAGCACTTGGGGAGGAAGGGACACTGAAGCTTTCTTT. It yields the protein CASTWGGRDTEAFF.

The gene calls are TRBV9 and TRBJ2-3, with D unclear. Trimming took off 0 bases at V and 0 bases at J, with 14 bases between the two ends. This CDR3 spans 17 amino acids. Germline CDR1 reads SGDLS; CDR2 reads YYNGEE. CDR3 DNA: TGTGCCAGCAGCGTAGACGCTCAACTTCATAGCACAGATACGCAGTATTTT. Translated: CASSVDAQLHSTDTQYF.

V gene TRBV6-6 combines with J gene TRBJ1-1, with 7 bases identical to TRBD1. The CDR3 spans 14 residues. The V gene end was trimmed by 2 bases and the J gene end by 4 bases; junction bases not matched to a gene: 4. Germline loops: CDR1 MNHNY, CDR2 SVGAGI (reference sequence). This chain's CDR3 is CASSYRGRGTEAFF. For the CDR3, the DNA is TGTGCCAGCAGTTACAGGGGGCGAGGCACTGAAGCTTTCTTT.

The chain recombines TRBV4-2 with TRBJ2-5, with 9 bases matching TRBD1. V lost 2 bases and J lost 2; bases outside the gene matches: 9. Germline V gene sequence: CDR1 LGHNA, CDR2 YNFKEQ. This CDR3 spans 17 amino acids. The CDR3 coding sequence is TGTGCCAGCAGCCAAACACAGGGGGCGCGGGTACAAGAGACCCAGTACTTC. Its translation: CASSQTQGARVQETQYF.

This clone was seen a few times. CDR3: CASSEDSDGYTF. The DNA of the CDR3 is TGTGCCAGCAGTGAGGACAGCGACGGCTACACCTTC. V usage is TRBV2 and J usage is TRBJ1-2, with a weak D call TRBD1 (6 bases). Trimming took off 3 bases at V and 8 bases at J, with 10 bases between the two ends. The CDR3 length is 12 residues. From germline, CDR1 is SNHLY and CDR2 FYNNEI. The full variable domain, its missing parts supplied by reference TRBV2 and TRBJ1-2, is EPEVTQTPSHQVTQMGQEVILRCVPISNHLYFYWYRQILGQKVEFLVSFYNNEISEKSEIFDDQFSVERPDGSNFTLKIRSTKLEDSAMYFCASSEDSDGYTFGSGTRLTVV.

This chain joins TRBV12-3 or TRBV12-4 and TRBJ1-2, with D unresolved. The CDR3 consists of 13 residues. With 3 bases removed from V and 4 bases from J, the gap between germline ends came to 9 bases. CDR3 amino acids: CASSFQASYGYTF. The CDR3 DNA reads TGTGCCAGCAGTTTTCAGGCAAGCTATGGCTACACCTTC.

The gene calls are TRBV19 and TRBJ2-3, with 7 nucleotides matching TRBD1. This CDR3 is built from 16 residues. The V segment lost 1 base and the J segment 1 base; nucleotides outside the gene matches: 5. Germline CDR1 LNHDA, CDR2 SQIVND (reference sequence). CDR3 amino acids: CASSIATGIGTDTQYF. The CDR3 nucleotides read TGTGCCAGTAGTATAGCGACAGGGATTGGCACAGATACGCAGTATTTT.